The following is a T cell receptor beta chain sequence with its context. The sample is drawn from a study of blood T cell repertoires in COVID-19. This CDR3 has 14 residues. Trimming removed 2 bases at V and 4 bases at J, with 11 bases between. In the source study's methods: Amplifying reference gene primers gave estimates of nucleated cell counts. Generated by immunoSEQ multiplex PCR, the TCRdb table keeps only in-frame clones and is missing some. V, J and clone size reflect that table, while D and trimming were determined from the DNA. The table records 60,000 or so clones, 70% to 90% of them present only once.

This chain connects TRBV23-1 to TRBJ1-1; D is possibly TRBD1 (6 bases). TRBV23-1 is placed among ORFs of uncertain function. Sequencing input: peripheral blood. This receptor was obtained from a man aged 55 to 70 with acute or convalescent COVID-19. CDR3 loop: CASSQRGACTEAFF. DNA for the CDR3: TGCGCCAGCAGTCAACGGGGGGCGTGCACTGAAGCTTTCTTT.